Below, 16 T cell receptor beta chains from the same sample are listed, as sequenced in a study of long-term antiretroviral therapy in people with HIV. It was version v3.0 of the immunoSEQ assay that was run at survey level. Libraries were prepared by immunoSEQ multiplex PCR; TCRdb keeps only in-frame clonotypes and omits some of them. The table includes about 32,000 clones, 95% to 98% detected once. The source was unsorted PBMCs, collected 7.6 years after starting antiretroviral therapy. All receptors derive from a man between 25 and 39 years old with HIV.

This chain connects TRBV29-1 to TRBJ2-3; TRBD1 or TRBD2 may be the D gene (5 bases each). Trimming stripped 1 base from V and 4 bases from J, with 12 bases between. Germline V gene data show CDR1 as SQVTM and CDR2 as ANQGSEA. The CDR3 length is 14 residues. CDR3 in amino acids: CSVEGGGDSDTQYF. The DNA for the CDR3 is TGCAGCGTTGAAGGTGGGGGAGACTCAGATACGCAGTATTTT.

V and J are TRBV29-1 and TRBJ2-2, with D uncertain. The CDR3 runs to 14 residues. Germline-derived CDR1 and CDR2 are SQVTM and ANQGSEA. The V gene lost 6 bases and the J gene lost 2 bases, with 13 bases spanning the gap. The CDR3 region is CSVLETYNTGELFF. Here the CDR3 DNA reads TGCAGCGTGCTCGAGACTTACAACACCGGGGAGCTGTTTTTT.

This rearrangement joins TRBV9 to TRBJ2-1; the D is unclear. This CDR3 region has 16 residues. The germline CDR1 and CDR2 sequences are SGDLS and YYNGEE. Deletions cut 4 bases from V and 1 base from J, with 15 bases between. The DNA of the CDR3 is TGTGCCAGCAGCCCCAAGGCACCATTATCCTACAATGAGCAGTTCTTC. Amino acid sequence: CASSPKAPLSYNEQFF.

CDR3 DNA sequence: TGTGCCAGCTCACCTAGAGGAGAGTCACCCCTCCACTTT. It translates to CASSPRGESPLHF. The chain couples TRBV18 to TRBJ1-6, with no clear D. Germline V CDR1 and CDR2: KGHSH, LQKENI. The CDR3 is 13 amino acids. V shed 3 bases and J shed 10 bases, with 10 bases lying between them.

The V gene is TRBV15, the J gene TRBJ1-4; D possibly corresponds to TRBD1 (5 bases). The CDR3 totals 12 residues. Germline CDR1 is LNHNV and CDR2 is YYDKDF (reference sequence). Trimming stripped 5 bases from V and 8 bases from J, with 9 bases between. This chain's CDR3 is CATSQGNEKLFF. In nucleotides, the CDR3 is TGTGCCACCAGCCAGGGTAACGAAAAACTGTTTTTT.

The chain recombines TRBV7-8 with TRBJ2-1; D is uncertain. This CDR3 comprises 13 residues. The V gene lost 8 bases and the J gene lost 7 bases, with 15 bases spanning the gap. CDR1 and CDR2 (germline): SGHVS, FQNEAQ. The DNA for the CDR3 is TGTGCCAGCGGCGATGGGGTGGGGAATGAGCAGTTCTTC. It codes for CASGDGVGNEQFF.

CDR3 region: CASSLSAGTDNEQFF. The CDR3 bases are TGTGCCAGCAGCTTATCCGCAGGGACTGACAATGAGCAGTTCTTC. This chain joins TRBV7-3 and TRBJ2-1, with D maybe TRBD2 (6 bases). Germline-derived CDR1 and CDR2 are SGHTA and FQGTGA. This CDR3 region has 15 residues. V lost 2 bases and J lost 5, with 13 bases in between.

The CDR3 reads CASSRGAGQETQYF. The CDR3, as DNA: TGTGCCAGCAGCCGGGGGGCAGGGCAAGAGACCCAGTACTTC. The chain is built from TRBV5-6 and TRBJ2-5; tentative D call: TRBD2 (7 bases). CDR3 length: 14 amino acids. The V and J ends lost 4 bases and 2 bases respectively, with 12 bases between them. Germline V gene data show CDR1 as SGHDT and CDR2 as YYEEEE. Full variable domain (rest looked up from reference TRBV5-6 and TRBJ2-5): DAGVTQSPTHLIKTRGQQVTLRCSPKSGHDTVSWYQQALGQGPQFIFQYYEEEERQRGNFPDRFSGHQFPNYSSELNVNALLLGDSALYLCASSRGAGQETQYFGPGTRLLVL.

V is TRBV7-8 and J is TRBJ2-5; D is unresolved. CDR1 is SGHVS and CDR2 is FQNEAQ in the germline V gene. There are 15 residues in the CDR3. The V gene lost 0 bases and the J gene lost 5 bases, with 13 bases spanning the gap. CDR3 in DNA: TGTGCCAGCAGCTTAGCGGGTACGGTCCTGGAGACCCAGTACTTC. This gives the protein CASSLAGTVLETQYF.

The chain employs TRBV9 and TRBJ2-7, with D possibly TRBD1 on 5 matching bases. The V end lost 0 bases, the J end lost 0 bases, and 10 bases lay between the germline ends. The length of the CDR3 is 15 residues. Per the germline V gene, CDR1 is SGDLS and CDR2 is YYNGEE. The DNA of the CDR3 is TGTGCCAGCAGCGTAGCTGGGGCGGCCTCCTACGAGCAGTACTTC. Amino acid sequence: CASSVAGAASYEQYF.

The rearrangement links TRBV2 to TRBJ2-2; 9 bases align to TRBD1. The length of the CDR3 is 14 residues. Germline CDR1 is SNHLY and CDR2 is FYNNEI. J gave up 4 bases and V 8 bases, and 5 bases lay outside the gene matches. CDR3: CASAGTGRTGELFF. The DNA for the CDR3 is TGTGCCAGCGCCGGGACAGGGCGCACCGGGGAGCTGTTTTTT.

V is TRBV7-9 and J is TRBJ1-1; no clear D gene. This CDR3 is built from 13 residues. V gave up 1 base and J gave up 8 bases, with 11 bases separating them. From germline, CDR1 is SEHNR and CDR2 FQNEAQ (reference sequence). The CDR3 here is CASSLVGSGEAFF. CDR3 bases: TGTGCCAGCAGCTTAGTAGGTTCCGGGGAAGCTTTCTTT.

This chain uses TRBV4-2 with TRBJ2-3; unclear D gene. Germline CDR1 and CDR2: LGHNA and YNFKEQ. The CDR3 loop spans 14 amino acids. The V end was cut by 1 base, the J end by 2 bases, with 7 bases between. This CDR3 is CASSQVDPTDTQYF. CDR3 sequence (DNA): TGTGCCAGCAGCCAAGTGGACCCCACAGATACGCAGTATTTT.

For the CDR3, the DNA is TGTGCCATCGGGTCTCCAGCCGGGGAGCTGTTTTTT. The encoded protein is CAIGSPAGELFF. The chain recombines TRBV10-3 with TRBJ2-2; D not resolved. The germline gives CDR1 ENHRY, CDR2 SYGVKD. V lost 8 bases, J lost 6 bases, and 10 bases lay in between. This CDR3 is 12 amino acids long.

The J gene is TRBJ1-1, the V gene TRBV5-8, with D uncertain. The length of the CDR3 is 13 residues. CDR1 and CDR2 from the germline V gene are SGHTS and YDEGEE. V lost 2 bases and J 3 bases, leaving 8 bases between the germline ends. CDR3 region: CASSFPGHTEAFF. CDR3 nucleotide sequence: TGTGCCAGCAGCTTCCCGGGTCACACTGAAGCTTTCTTT.

The chain employs TRBV5-4 and TRBJ2-5, with D possibly TRBD1 on 6 matching bases. The CDR3 is 16 amino acids. V was trimmed by 3 bases and J by 4 bases, leaving 19 bases between them. Germline assignment: CDR1 SGHNT and CDR2 YYREEE (reference sequence). DNA of the CDR3: TGTGCCAGCAGCTCGCCAGATTCACCAGGGGCAGAGACCCAGTACTTC. Translating gives CASSSPDSPGAETQYF.